This T cell receptor beta chain is drawn from a study of blood T cell repertoires in COVID-19. Only in-frame clones appear in the TCRdb table, and some are missing; sequencing was by immunoSEQ multiplex PCR. Of about 140,000 clones listed, about 86% are singletons. V gave up 5 bases and J gave up 2 bases; unmatched junction bases: 5. This CDR3 comprises 15 residues. Germline V lookup: CDR1 MNHEY, CDR2 SMNVEV (reference sequence). The sequence came from a woman aged 55-69 years with acute or convalescent COVID-19. V usage is TRBV27 and J usage is TRBJ2-7; 11 bases fit TRBD1. Sequenced: peripheral blood. The CDR3 DNA reads TGTGCCAGCAGTAACCGGGACAGGGGGGCCTACGAGCAGTACTTC. Protein product: CASSNRDRGAYEQYF.